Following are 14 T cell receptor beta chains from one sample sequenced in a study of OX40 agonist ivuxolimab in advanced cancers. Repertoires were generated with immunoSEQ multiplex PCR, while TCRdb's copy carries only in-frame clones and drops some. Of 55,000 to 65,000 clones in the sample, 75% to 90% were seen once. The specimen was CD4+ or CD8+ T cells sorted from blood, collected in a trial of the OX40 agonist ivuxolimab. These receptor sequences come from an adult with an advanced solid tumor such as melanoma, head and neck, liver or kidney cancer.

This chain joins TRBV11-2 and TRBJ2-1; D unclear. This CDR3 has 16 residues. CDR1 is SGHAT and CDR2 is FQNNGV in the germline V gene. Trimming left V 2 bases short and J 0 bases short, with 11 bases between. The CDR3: CASSLRAFRSYNEQFF. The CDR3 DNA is TGTGCCAGCAGCTTAAGGGCCTTCCGCTCCTACAATGAGCAGTTCTTC.

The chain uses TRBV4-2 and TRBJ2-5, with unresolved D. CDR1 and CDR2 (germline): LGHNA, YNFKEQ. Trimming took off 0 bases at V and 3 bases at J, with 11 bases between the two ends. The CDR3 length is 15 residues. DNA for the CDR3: TGTGCCAGCAGCCAAGAAGTAAACAGAGAAGAGACCCAGTACTTC. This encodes CASSQEVNREETQYF.

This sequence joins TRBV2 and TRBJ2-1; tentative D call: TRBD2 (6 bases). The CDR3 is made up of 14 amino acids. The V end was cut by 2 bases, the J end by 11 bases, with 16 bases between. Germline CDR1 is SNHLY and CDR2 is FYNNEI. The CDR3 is CASSENFRGTQQFF. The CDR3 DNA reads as TGTGCCAGCAGTGAAAATTTTCGGGGGACCCAGCAGTTCTTC.

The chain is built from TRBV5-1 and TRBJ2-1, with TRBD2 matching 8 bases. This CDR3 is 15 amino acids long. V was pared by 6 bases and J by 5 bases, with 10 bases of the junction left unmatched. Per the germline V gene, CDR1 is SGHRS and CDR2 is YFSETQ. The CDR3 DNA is TGCGCCAGCAACGCGGGACTAGTCTCGAACAATGAGCAGTTCTTC. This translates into CASNAGLVSNNEQFF.

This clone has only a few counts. The CDR3 DNA reads as TGCGCCAGCAGCTTGCTAGCGGGAGAGGATGAGCAGTTCTTC. It codes for CASSLLAGEDEQFF. V gene TRBV5-1 combines with J gene TRBJ2-1, with TRBD2 identical over 10 bases. This CDR3 has 14 residues. CDR1 SGHRS and CDR2 YFSETQ come from the germline V gene. Trimming cost V 1 base and J 8 bases; bases outside gene matches: 3. Full variable domain (missing parts from reference TRBV5-1 and TRBJ2-1): KAGVTQTPRYLIKTRGQQVTLSCSPISGHRSVSWYQQTPGQGLQFLFEYFSETQRNKGNFPGRFSGRQFSNSRSEMNVSTLELGDSALYLCASSLLAGEDEQFFGPGTRLTVL.

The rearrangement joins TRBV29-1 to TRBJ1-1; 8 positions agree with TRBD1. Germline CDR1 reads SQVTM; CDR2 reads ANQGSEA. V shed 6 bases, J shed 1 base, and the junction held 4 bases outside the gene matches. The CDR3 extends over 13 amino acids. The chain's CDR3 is CSVKQGGNTEAFF. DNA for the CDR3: TGCAGCGTAAAACAGGGGGGGAACACTGAAGCTTTCTTT.

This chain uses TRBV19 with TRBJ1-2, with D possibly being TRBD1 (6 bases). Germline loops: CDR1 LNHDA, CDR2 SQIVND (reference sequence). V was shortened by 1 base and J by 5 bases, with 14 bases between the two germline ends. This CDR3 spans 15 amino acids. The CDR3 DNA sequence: TGTGCCAGTAGTATAGGCCCCGACAGGCCGTATGGCTACACCTTC. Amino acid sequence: CASSIGPDRPYGYTF.

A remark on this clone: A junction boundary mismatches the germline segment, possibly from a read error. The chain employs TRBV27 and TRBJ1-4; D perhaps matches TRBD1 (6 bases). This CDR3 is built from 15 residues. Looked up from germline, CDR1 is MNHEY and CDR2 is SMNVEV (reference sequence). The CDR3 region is CASSPSTRGNERLFF. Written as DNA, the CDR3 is TGTGCCAGCAGTCCATCGACGAGGGGGAACGAAAGACTGTTTTTT.

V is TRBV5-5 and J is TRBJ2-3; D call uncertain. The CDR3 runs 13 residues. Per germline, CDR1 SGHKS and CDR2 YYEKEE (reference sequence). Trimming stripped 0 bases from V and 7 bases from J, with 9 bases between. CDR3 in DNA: TGTGCCAGCAGCTTGGTACGGCGGCATACGCAGTATTTT. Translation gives CASSLVRRHTQYF.

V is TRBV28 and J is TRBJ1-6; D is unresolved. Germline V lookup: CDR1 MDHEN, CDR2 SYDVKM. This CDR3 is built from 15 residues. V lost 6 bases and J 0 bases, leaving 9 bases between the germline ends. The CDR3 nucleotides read TGTGCCAGCAGGCCAAGTAGCTCCTATAATTCACCCCTCCACTTT. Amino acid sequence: CASRPSSSYNSPLHF.

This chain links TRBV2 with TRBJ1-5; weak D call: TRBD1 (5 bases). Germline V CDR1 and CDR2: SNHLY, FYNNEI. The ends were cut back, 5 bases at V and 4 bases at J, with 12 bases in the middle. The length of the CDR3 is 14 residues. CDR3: CASSRGDRNQPQHF. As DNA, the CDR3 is TGTGCCAGCAGTAGAGGTGACAGAAATCAGCCCCAGCATTTT.

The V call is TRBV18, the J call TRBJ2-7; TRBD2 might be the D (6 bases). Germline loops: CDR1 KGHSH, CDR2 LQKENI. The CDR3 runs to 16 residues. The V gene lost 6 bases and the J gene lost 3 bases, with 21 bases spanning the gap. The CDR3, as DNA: TGTGCCAGCTCTCCGCCCCGGGACTCAGTACACTACGAGCAGTACTTC. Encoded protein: CASSPPRDSVHYEQYF.

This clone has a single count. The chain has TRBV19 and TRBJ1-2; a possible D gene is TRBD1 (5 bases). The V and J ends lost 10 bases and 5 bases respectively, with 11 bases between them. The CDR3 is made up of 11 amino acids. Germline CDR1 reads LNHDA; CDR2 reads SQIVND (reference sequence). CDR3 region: CATGGGYGYTF. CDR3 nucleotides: TGTGCCACCGGTGGGGGGTATGGCTACACCTTC.

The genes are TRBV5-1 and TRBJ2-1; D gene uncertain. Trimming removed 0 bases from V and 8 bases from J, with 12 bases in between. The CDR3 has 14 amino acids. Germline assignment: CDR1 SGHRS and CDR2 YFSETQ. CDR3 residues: CASSLVGMGDEQFF. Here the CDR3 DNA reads TGCGCCAGCAGCTTGGTGGGGATGGGCGATGAGCAGTTCTTC.